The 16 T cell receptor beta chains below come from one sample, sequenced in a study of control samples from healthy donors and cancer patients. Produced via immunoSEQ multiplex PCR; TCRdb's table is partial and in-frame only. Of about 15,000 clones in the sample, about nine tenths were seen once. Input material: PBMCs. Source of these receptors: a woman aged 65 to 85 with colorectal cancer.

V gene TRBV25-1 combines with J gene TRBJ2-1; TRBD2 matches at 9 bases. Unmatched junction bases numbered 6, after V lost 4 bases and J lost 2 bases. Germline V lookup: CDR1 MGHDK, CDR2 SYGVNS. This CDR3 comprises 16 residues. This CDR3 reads CASSALAGAAYNEQFF. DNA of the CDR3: TGTGCCAGCAGTGCTTTAGCGGGAGCGGCCTACAATGAGCAGTTCTTC.

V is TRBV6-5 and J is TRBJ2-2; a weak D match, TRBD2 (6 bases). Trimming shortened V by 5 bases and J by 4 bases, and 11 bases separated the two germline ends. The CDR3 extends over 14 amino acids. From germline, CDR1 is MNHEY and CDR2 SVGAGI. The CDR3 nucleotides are TGTGCCAGCAGTCAATGGAGGGCCACCGGGGAGCTGTTTTTT. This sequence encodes CASSQWRATGELFF.

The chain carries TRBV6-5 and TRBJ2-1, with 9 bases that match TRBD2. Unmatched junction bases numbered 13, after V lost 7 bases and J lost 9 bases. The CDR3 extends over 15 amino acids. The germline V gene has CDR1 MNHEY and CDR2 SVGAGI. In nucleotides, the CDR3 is TGTGCCAGCAAAGAGGGTGGCGGGAGGGCCGGTGAGCAGTTCTTC. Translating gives CASKEGGGRAGEQFF.

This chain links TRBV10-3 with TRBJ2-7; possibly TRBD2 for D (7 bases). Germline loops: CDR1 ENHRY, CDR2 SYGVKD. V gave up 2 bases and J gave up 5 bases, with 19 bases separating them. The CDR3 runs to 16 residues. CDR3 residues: CAISETLQGGAHEQYF. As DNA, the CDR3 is TGTGCCATCAGTGAGACCCTCCAAGGGGGGGCCCACGAGCAGTACTTC.

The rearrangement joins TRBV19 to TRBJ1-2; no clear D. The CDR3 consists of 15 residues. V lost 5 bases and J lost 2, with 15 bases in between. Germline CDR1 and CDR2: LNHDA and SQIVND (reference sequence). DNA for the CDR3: TGTGCCAGTAGTCTCACAGCTACTCTAAACTATGGCTACACCTTC. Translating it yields CASSLTATLNYGYTF.

CDR3 in amino acids: CANQGASRPDTQYF. The CDR3 DNA is TGTGCCAACCAGGGGGCTTCGAGGCCAGATACGCAGTATTTT. The chain carries TRBV2 and TRBJ2-3, with 8 bases aligning to TRBD1. The V and J ends lost 10 bases and 4 bases, in that order; junction bases with no gene match: 10. The CDR3 length is 14 residues. Germline V gene data show CDR1 as SNHLY and CDR2 as FYNNEI.

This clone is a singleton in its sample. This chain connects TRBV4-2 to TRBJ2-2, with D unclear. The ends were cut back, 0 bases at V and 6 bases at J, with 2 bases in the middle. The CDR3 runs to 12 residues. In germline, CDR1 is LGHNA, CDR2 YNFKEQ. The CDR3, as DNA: TGTGCCAGCAGCCAAGAGTCCGGGGAGCTGTTTTTT. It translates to CASSQESGELFF.

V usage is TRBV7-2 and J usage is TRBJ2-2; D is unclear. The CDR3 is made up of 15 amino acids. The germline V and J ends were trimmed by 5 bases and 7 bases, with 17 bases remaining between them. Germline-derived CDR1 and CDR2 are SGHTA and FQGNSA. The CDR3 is CASSRAVQHGGELFF. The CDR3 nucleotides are TGTGCCAGCAGCCGCGCAGTGCAACACGGCGGGGAGCTGTTTTTT.

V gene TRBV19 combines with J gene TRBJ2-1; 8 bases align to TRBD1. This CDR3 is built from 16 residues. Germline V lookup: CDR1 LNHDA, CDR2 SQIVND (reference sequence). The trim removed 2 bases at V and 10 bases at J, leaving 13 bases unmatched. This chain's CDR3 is CASSISGQGPQGEQFF. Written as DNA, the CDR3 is TGTGCCAGTAGTATATCCGGACAGGGACCGCAAGGAGAGCAGTTCTTC.

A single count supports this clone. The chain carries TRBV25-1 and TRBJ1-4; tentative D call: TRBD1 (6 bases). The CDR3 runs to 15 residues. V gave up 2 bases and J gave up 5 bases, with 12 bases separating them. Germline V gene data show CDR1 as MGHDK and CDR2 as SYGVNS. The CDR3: CASSEPDRVNEKLFF. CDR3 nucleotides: TGTGCCAGCAGTGAACCGGACAGAGTAAATGAAAAACTGTTTTTT.

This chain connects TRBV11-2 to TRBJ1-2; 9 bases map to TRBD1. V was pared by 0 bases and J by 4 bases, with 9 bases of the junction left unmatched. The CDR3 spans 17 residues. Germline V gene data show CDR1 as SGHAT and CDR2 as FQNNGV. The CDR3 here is CASSLDTSMDRGYGYTF. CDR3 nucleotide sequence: TGTGCCAGCAGCTTAGATACGTCCATGGACAGGGGCTATGGCTACACCTTC. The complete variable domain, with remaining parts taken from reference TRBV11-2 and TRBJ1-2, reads EAGVAQSPRYKIIEKRQSVAFWCNPISGHATLYWYQQILGQGPKLLIQFQNNGVVDDSQLPKDRFSAERLKGVDSTLKIQPAKLEDSAVYLCASSLDTSMDRGYGYTFGSGTRLTVV.

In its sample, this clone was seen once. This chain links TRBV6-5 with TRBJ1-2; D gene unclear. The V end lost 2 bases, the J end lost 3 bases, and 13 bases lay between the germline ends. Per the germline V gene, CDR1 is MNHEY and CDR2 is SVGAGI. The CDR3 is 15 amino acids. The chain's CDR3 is CASSYGRTADYGYTF. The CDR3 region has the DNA TGTGCCAGCAGTTACGGCCGAACAGCGGACTATGGCTACACCTTC.

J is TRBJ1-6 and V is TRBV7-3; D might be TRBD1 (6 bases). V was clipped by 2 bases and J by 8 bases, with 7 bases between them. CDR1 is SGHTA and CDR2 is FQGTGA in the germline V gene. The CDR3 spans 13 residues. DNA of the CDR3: TGTGCCAGCAGCTTATACAGGGATTCACCCCTCCACTTT. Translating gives CASSLYRDSPLHF. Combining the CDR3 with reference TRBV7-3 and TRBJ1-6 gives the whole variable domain GAGVSQTPSNKVTEKGKYVELRCDPISGHTALYWYRQSLGQGPEFLIYFQGTGAADDSGLPNDRFFAVRPEGSVSTLKIQRTERGDSAVYLCASSLYRDSPLHFGNGTRLTVT.

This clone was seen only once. The DNA of the CDR3 is TGTGCCAGCAGCTTAGCCTACGAGCAGTACTTC. Residues: CASSLAYEQYF. The rearrangement uses TRBV13 and TRBJ2-7; D not resolved. The CDR3 consists of 11 residues. CDR1 is PRHDT and CDR2 is FYEKMQ in the germline V gene (reference sequence). Trimming removed 1 base from V and 2 bases from J, with 0 bases in between.

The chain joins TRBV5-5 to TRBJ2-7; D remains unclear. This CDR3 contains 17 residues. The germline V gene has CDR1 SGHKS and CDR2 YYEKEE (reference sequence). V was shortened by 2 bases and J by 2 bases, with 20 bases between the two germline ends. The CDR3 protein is CASSFFVISRGTYEQYF. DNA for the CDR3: TGTGCCAGCAGCTTTTTCGTAATCTCGCGCGGAACCTACGAGCAGTACTTC.

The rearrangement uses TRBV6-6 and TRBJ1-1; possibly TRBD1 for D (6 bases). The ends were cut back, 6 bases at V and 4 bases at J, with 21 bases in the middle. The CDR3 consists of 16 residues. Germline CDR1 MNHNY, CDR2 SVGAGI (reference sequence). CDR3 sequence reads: CASSPEGGKGSTEAFF. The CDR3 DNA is TGTGCCAGCAGCCCCGAGGGGGGTAAGGGGAGCACTGAAGCTTTCTTT.